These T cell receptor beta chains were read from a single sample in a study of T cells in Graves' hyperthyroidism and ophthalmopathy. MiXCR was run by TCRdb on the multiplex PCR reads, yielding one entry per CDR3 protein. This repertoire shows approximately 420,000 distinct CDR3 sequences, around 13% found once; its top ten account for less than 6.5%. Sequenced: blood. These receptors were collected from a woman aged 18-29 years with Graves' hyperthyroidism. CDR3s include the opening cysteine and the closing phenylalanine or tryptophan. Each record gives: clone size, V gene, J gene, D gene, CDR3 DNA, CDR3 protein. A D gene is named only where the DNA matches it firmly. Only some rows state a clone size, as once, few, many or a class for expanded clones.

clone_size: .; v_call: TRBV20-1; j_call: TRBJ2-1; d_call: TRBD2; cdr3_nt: TGCAGTGCTCTCCCCCCCGGACTAGCGGGAGACGAGCAGTTCTTC; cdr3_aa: CSALPPGLAGDEQFF
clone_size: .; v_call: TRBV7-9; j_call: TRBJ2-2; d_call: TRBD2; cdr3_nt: TGTGCCAGCAGCCTTGCCGGGAGGGCCAATGTCGGGGAGCTGTTTTTT; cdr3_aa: CASSLAGRANVGELFF
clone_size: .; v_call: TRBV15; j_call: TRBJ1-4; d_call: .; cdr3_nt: TGTGCCACCAGCAGAGAGGGCCGGGATGAAAAACTGTTTTTT; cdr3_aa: CATSREGRDEKLFF
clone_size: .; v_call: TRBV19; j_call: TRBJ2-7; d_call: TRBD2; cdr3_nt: TGTGCCAGTACCCCGGGACTAGCGGGAGGGCGAGAGCAGTACTTC; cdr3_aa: CASTPGLAGGREQYF
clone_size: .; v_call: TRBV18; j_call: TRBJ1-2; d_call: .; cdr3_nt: TGTGCCAGCTCACCGGACGAAACCTATGGCTACACCTTC; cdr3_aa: CASSPDETYGYTF
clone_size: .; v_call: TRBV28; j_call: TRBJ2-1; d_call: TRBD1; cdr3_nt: TGTGCCAGCAGTTATCCGGGACAGGCGTCCTACAATGAGCAGTTCTTC; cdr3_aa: CASSYPGQASYNEQFF
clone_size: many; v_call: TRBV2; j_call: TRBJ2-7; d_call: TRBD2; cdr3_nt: TGTGCCAGCAGCGGCGGCGGGGGCGAGCAGTACTTC; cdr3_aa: CASSGGGGEQYF
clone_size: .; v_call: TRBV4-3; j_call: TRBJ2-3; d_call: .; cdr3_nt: TGCGCCAGCAGCCAAGATGTAATCCTGAAGGATACGCAGTATTTT; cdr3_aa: CASSQDVILKDTQYF
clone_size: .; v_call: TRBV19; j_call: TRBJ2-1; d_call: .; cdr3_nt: TGTGCCAGTAGTATTTTGAAACCATGGGGTGAGCAGTTCTTC; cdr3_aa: CASSILKPWGEQFF
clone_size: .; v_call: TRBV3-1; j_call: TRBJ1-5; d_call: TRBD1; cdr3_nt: TGCGCCAGCAGCCAGACGACAGGGTATCAGCCCCAGCATTTT; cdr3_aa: CASSQTTGYQPQHF
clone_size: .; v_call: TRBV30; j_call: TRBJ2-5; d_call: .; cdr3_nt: TGTGCCTGGAGGTCTTATTGGGGCAGCCGGGAGACCCAGTACTTC; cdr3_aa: CAWRSYWGSRETQYF
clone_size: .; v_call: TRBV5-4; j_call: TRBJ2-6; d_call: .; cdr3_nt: TGTGCCAGCTCACTCCCCCGACAGGCCCCTGGGGCCAACGTCCTGACTTTC; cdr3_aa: CASSLPRQAPGANVLTF
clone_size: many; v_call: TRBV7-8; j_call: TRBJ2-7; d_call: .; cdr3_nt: TGTGCCAGCAGCTCACTGGACGGATACGAGCAGTACTTC; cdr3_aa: CASSSLDGYEQYF
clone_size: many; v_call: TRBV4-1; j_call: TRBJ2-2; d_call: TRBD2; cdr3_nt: TGCGCCAGCAGCCAAGCGGTAGCGGGAACGTTGAACACCGGGGAGCTGTTTTTT; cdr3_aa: CASSQAVAGTLNTGELFF
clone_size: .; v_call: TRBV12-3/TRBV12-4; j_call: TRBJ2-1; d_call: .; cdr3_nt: TGTGCCAGCAGTTTTCCTTTAAGTGAGCAGTTCTTC; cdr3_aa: CASSFPLSEQFF
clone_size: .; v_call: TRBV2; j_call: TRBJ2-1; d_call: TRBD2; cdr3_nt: TGTGCCAGCAGTGATAGCGGGAGCCTCCTAAACGGGAATGAGCAGTTCTTC; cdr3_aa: CASSDSGSLLNGNEQFF
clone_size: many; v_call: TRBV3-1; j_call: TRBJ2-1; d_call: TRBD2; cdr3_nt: TGTGCCAGCAGCCATCCGGGACTAGCGGGAGACGAGCAGTTCTTC; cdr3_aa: CASSHPGLAGDEQFF
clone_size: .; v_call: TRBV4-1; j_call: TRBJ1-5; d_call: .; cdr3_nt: TGCGCCAGCAGCCAAGATTCAAGGGGCAGCAATCAGCCCCAGCATTTT; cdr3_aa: CASSQDSRGSNQPQHF
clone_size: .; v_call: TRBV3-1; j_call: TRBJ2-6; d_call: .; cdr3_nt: TGTGCCAGCAGCCAAGCGCCGGGACCCCGGACCTCTGGGGCCAACGTCCTGACTTTC; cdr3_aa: CASSQAPGPRTSGANVLTF
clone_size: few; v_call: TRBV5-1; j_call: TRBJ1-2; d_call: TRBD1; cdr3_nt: TGCGCCAGCAGCTTGGAGACAGGGGTCTATGGCTACACCTTC; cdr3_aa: CASSLETGVYGYTF
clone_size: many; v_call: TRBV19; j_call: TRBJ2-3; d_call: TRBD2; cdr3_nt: TGTGCCAGTACCAGGACTAGCGGGAGGACTCCACAGAGCACAGATACGCAGTATTTT; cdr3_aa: CASTRTSGRTPQSTDTQYF
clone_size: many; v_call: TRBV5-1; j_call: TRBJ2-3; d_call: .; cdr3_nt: TGCGCCAGTCAGACGTGGGGCGGGAACACAGATACGCAGTATTTT; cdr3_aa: CASQTWGGNTDTQYF
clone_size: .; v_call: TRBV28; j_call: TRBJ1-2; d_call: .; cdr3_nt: TGTGCCAGCAGCGATCAACGGGCCTCGACGGGAAAGGGCTACATCTTC; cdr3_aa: CASSDQRASTGKGYIF
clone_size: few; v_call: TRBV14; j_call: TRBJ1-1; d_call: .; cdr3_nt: TGTGCCAGCAGCCGCCGTCCCCAGGGTGAAGCTTTCTTT; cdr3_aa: CASSRRPQGEAFF
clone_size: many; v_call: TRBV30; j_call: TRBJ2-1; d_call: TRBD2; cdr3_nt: TGTGCCTGGAGTGTACTAGCGGGAGGTGGTAATGAGCAGTTCTTC; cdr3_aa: CAWSVLAGGGNEQFF
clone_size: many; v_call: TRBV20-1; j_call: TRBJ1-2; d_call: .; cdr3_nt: TGCAGTGCTAGAGATCCTAGGGGCAACTATGGCTACACCTTC; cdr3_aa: CSARDPRGNYGYTF
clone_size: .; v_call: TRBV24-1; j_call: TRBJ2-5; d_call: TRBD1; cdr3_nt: TGTGCCACCAGTGATTTAATCGGGGCAGGGGGACGTCAAGAGACCCAGTACTTC; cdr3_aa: CATSDLIGAGGRQETQYF
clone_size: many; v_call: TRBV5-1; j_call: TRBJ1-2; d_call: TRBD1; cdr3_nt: TGCGCCAGCAGCTCGGGACAGGGGGCGCAGGATGGCTACACCTTC; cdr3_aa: CASSSGQGAQDGYTF